The rows below give T cell receptor beta chains drawn from one sample of a study of cytomegalovirus exposure and HLA in healthy donors. The protocol was immunoSEQ multiplex PCR, while the TCRdb copy is restricted to in-frame clones and leaves out a portion. The sample has about 240,000 clones; roughly 78% are singletons. Material for sequencing was PBMCs. The receptor source for this set is a boy under 18 in good health and CMV-seronegative. CDR3s include the opening cysteine and the closing phenylalanine or tryptophan. D genes are given only for firm matches. Not all rows give a size; the values are once, few, many and, for expanded clones, a class.

V gene	clone size	D gene	J gene	CDR3 protein	CDR3 DNA
TRBV27	.	.	TRBJ2-5	CASSTYRVEETQYF	TGTGCCAGCAGCACATACAGGGTCGAGGAGACCCAGTACTTC
TRBV10-1	.	TRBD1	TRBJ1-1	CASSPGTGVEAFF	TGCGCCAGCAGTCCCGGGACAGGGGTCGAAGCTTTCTTT
TRBV9	.	TRBD2	TRBJ2-7	CASSTSGASYEQYF	TGTGCCAGCAGTACTAGCGGAGCTTCCTACGAGCAGTACTTC
TRBV21-1	.	.	TRBJ2-7	CASSIQVNEQYF	TGTGCCAGCAGCATACAGGTGAACGAGCAGTACTTC
TRBV28	.	TRBD1	TRBJ2-7	CASSPDRGRPYEQYF	TGTGCCAGCAGCCCAGACAGGGGGCGGCCCTACGAGCAGTACTTC
TRBV2	.	TRBD2	TRBJ2-7	CASSALAGGPIEQYF	TGTGCCAGCAGTGCGCTAGCGGGAGGGCCTATCGAGCAGTACTTC
TRBV11-3	.	.	TRBJ2-2	CASSPMGELFF	TGTGCCAGCAGCCCAATGGGGGAGCTGTTTTTT
TRBV7-2	.	.	TRBJ2-7	CASSPGTYSYEQYF	TGTGCCAGCAGCCCCGGGACTTACTCCTACGAGCAGTACTTC
TRBV6-1	.	TRBD1	TRBJ2-4	CASSVLDRGGNIQYF	TGTGCCAGCAGTGTACTTGACAGGGGAGGAAACATTCAGTACTTC
TRBV29-1	few	TRBD1	TRBJ2-1	CSEGQGSSYNEQFF	TGCAGCGAAGGACAGGGGAGCTCCTACAATGAGCAGTTCTTC
TRBV29-1	.	TRBD1	TRBJ1-4	CSVEGTGAPEKLFF	TGCAGCGTTGAAGGCACAGGGGCGCCGGAAAAACTGTTTTTT
TRBV15	.	.	TRBJ1-4	CATSRGGTNEKLFF	TGTGCCACCAGCAGAGGAGGTACTAATGAAAAACTGTTTTTT
TRBV11-3	once	TRBD1	TRBJ1-2	CASSLEGTGSYGYTF	TGTGCCAGCAGCTTAGAGGGGACAGGATCCTATGGCTACACCTTC
TRBV6-5	.	.	TRBJ1-1	CASSSWTDSNTEAFF	TGTGCCAGCAGTTCCTGGACTGACTCAAACACTGAAGCTTTCTTT
TRBV25-1	.	.	TRBJ2-6	CASTSSGANVLTF	TGTGCCAGCACTAGCTCTGGGGCCAACGTCCTGACTTTC
TRBV10-3	.	TRBD1	TRBJ2-7	CAISTPTGKGYEQYF	TGTGCCATCAGTACCCCGACAGGGAAGGGGTACGAGCAGTACTTC
TRBV7-2	.	.	TRBJ1-3	CASSLGRGAGNTIYF	TGTGCCAGCAGCTTAGGGAGGGGCGCTGGAAACACCATATATTTT
TRBV5-1	.	TRBD2	TRBJ2-1	CASSANGLRTGAGGEQFF	TGCGCCAGCAGCGCGAATGGTCTTCGAACGGGGGCGGGGGGTGAGCAGTTCTTC
TRBV30	.	TRBD1	TRBJ2-7	CAWSKGTGGSYEQYF	TGTGCCTGGAGTAAAGGGACAGGGGGCTCCTACGAGCAGTACTTC
TRBV10-1	.	.	TRBJ1-3	CARSGVSGNTIYF	TGCGCCAGAAGTGGAGTCTCTGGAAACACCATATATTTT
TRBV25-1	.	.	TRBJ2-2	CASSWRLNGELFF	TGTGCCAGCAGCTGGCGGCTTAACGGGGAGCTGTTTTTT
TRBV13	.	TRBD2	TRBJ2-7	CASSFGLAEPPGVGEQYF	TGTGCCAGCAGCTTCGGACTAGCGGAGCCCCCCGGCGTGGGCGAGCAGTACTTC
TRBV4-1	.	.	TRBJ1-1	CASSRTGNTEAFF	TGCGCCAGCAGCCGAACAGGGAACACTGAAGCTTTCTTT
TRBV19	.	TRBD1	TRBJ1-5	CAGGTGATNQPQHF	TGTGCCGGCGGGACAGGGGCTACAAATCAGCCCCAGCATTTT
TRBV7-6	.	TRBD1	TRBJ2-7	CASSALQGYEQYF	TGTGCCAGCAGCGCCCTACAGGGGTACGAGCAGTACTTC
TRBV6-5	few	.	TRBJ2-3	CASSGGTDTQYF	TGTGCCAGCAGTGGAGGGACAGATACGCAGTATTTT
TRBV11-3	few	.	TRBJ1-3	CASSAGGTTIYF	TGTGCCAGCAGCGCCGGGGGGACCACCATATATTTT
TRBV9	.	.	TRBJ2-3	CASSVLAGFTDTQYF	TGTGCCAGCAGCGTACTCGCGGGGTTCACAGATACGCAGTATTTT
TRBV6-5	.	.	TRBJ1-2	CASSYGGAPNYGYTF	TGTGCCAGCAGTTACGGGGGGGCCCCTAACTATGGCTACACCTTC
TRBV19	.	TRBD2	TRBJ2-2	CASGLASIPNTGELFF	TGTGCCAGTGGACTAGCCTCGATTCCGAACACCGGGGAGCTGTTTTTT
TRBV2	.	TRBD1	TRBJ2-3	CASTGTVGTDTQYF	TGTGCCAGCACCGGGACAGTCGGCACAGATACGCAGTATTTT
TRBV27	.	TRBD1	TRBJ2-1	CARQKGQGNEQFF	TGTGCCCGGCAAAAGGGACAGGGGAATGAGCAGTTCTTC
TRBV11-2	.	.	TRBJ1-4	CASSFRFARGEKLFF	TGTGCCAGCAGCTTCCGGTTTGCCCGCGGTGAAAAACTGTTTTTT
TRBV11-2	.	TRBD1	TRBJ1-3	CASSPLTGSAGNTIYF	TGTGCCAGCAGCCCCCTGACAGGGTCGGCTGGAAACACCATATATTTT